This TCR beta chain was recovered during a study of cytomegalovirus exposure and HLA in healthy donors. Whole-study results and caveats: Exclusion as indistinguishable affected some V segments, including TRBV6-2 and TRBV6-3. Reports described diagnosis of cytomegalovirus status by the classifier as highly specific and sensitive.

Trimming cost V 7 bases and J 4 bases; bases outside gene matches: 7. Germline V lookup: CDR1 SQVTM, CDR2 ANQGSEA. The CDR3 loop spans 14 amino acids. About this clone: The antigen is undetermined.

A multiplex PCR was run with 60 Vbeta primers and 13 Jbeta primers. The protocol was immunoSEQ multiplex PCR, while the TCRdb copy is restricted to in-frame clones and leaves out a portion. The sample yields approximately 200,000 clones, 65% to 90% seen once. This TCR came from a girl aged 5-17 years in good health and CMV-seronegative. The sample was PBMCs. The rearrangement uses TRBV29-1 and TRBJ2-1; 10 positions match TRBD1. CDR3 DNA: TGCAGCGCCTCAGACAGGGGGCTTTACAATGAGCAGTTCTTC. It is translated as CSASDRGLYNEQFF.